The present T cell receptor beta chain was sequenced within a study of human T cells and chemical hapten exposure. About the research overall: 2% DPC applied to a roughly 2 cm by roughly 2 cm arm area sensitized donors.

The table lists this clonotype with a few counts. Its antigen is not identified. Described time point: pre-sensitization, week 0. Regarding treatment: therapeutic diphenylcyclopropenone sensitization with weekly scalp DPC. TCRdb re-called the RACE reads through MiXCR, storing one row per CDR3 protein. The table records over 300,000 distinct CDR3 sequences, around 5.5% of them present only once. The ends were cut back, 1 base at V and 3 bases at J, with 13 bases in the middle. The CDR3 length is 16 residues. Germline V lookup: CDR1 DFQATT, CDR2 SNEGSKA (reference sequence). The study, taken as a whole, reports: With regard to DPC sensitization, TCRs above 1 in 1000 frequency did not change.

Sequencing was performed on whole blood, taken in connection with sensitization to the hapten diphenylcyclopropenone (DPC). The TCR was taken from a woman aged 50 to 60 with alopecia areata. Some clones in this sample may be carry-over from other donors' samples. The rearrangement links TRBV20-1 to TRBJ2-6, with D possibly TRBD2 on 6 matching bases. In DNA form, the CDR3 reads TGCAGTGCTAGAGGCGGGGCGGAGGTTGGGGCCAACGTCCTGACTTTC. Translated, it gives CSARGGAEVGANVLTF.